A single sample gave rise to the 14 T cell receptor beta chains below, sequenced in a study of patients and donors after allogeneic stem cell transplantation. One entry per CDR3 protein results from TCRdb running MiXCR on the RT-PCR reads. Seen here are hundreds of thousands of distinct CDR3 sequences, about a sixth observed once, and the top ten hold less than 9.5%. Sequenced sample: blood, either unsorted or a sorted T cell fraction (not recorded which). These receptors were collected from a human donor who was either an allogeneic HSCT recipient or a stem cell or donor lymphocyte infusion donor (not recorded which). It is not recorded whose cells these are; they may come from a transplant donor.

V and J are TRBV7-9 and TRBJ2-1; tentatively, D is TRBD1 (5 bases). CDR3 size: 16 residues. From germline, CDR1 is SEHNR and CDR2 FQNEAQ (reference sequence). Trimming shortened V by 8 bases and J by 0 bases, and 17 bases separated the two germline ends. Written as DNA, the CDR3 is TGTGCCAGCGCTCCAAAGGGGTTCAGCTCCTACAATGAGCAGTTCTTC. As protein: CASAPKGFSSYNEQFF. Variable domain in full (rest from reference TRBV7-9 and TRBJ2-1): DTGVSQNPRHKITKRGQNVTFRCDPISEHNRLYWYRQTLGQGPEFLTYFQNEAQLEKSRLLSDRFSAERPKGSFSTLEIQRTEQGDSAMYLCASAPKGFSSYNEQFFGPGTRLTVL.

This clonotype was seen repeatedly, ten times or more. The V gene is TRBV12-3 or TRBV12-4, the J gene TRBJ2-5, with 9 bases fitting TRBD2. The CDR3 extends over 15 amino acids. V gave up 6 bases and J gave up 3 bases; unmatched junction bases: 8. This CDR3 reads CASRRGLAGKETQYF. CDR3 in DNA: TGTGCCAGCAGGCGTGGGCTAGCGGGGAAAGAGACCCAGTACTTC.

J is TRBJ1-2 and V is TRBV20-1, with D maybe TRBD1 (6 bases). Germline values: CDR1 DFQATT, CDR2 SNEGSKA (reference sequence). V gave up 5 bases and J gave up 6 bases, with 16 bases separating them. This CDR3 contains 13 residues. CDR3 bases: TGCAGTGCTCCGAACAGGGATAGGGATGGCTACACCTTC. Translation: CSAPNRDRDGYTF.

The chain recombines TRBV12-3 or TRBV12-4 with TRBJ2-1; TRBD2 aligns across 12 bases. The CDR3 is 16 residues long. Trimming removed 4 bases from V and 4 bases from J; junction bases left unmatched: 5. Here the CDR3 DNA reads TGTGCCAGCAGTTCACGACTAGCGGGGGTTTACAATGAGCAGTTCTTC. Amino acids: CASSSRLAGVYNEQFF.

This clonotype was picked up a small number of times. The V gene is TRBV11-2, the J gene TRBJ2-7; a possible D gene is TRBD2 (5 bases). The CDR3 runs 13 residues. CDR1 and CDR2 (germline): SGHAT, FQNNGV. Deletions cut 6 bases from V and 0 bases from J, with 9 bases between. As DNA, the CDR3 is TGTGCCAGCAGGGTAGGGAGCTCCTACGAGCAGTACTTC. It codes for CASRVGSSYEQYF.

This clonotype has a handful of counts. The chain's CDR3 is CAWSPDMGTEAFF. The CDR3 DNA follows: TGTGCCTGGAGTCCGGACATGGGCACTGAAGCTTTCTTT. V is TRBV30 and J is TRBJ1-1, with D tentatively TRBD1 (5 bases). The length of the CDR3 is 13 residues. Between the trimmed V and J ends, which lost 2 bases and 4 bases, there was a span of 11 bases. Per the germline V gene, CDR1 is GTSNPN and CDR2 is SVGIG (reference sequence).

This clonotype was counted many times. The CDR3 loop reads CASSPLGSGLSTDTQYF. The CDR3 DNA is TGTGCCAGCAGCCCACTCGGGTCGGGACTTAGCACAGATACGCAGTATTTT. The rearrangement uses TRBV11-2 and TRBJ2-3; possible D gene TRBD2, 6 bases. Germline V gives CDR1 SGHAT, CDR2 FQNNGV. The CDR3 runs 17 residues. V lost 5 bases, J lost 0 bases, and 18 bases lay in between.

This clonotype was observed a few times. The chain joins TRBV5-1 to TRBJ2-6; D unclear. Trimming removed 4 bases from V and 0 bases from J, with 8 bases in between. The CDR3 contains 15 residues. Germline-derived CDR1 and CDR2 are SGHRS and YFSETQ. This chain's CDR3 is CASSVEGSGANVLTF. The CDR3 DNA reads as TGCGCCAGCAGCGTCGAAGGCTCTGGGGCCAACGTCCTGACTTTC. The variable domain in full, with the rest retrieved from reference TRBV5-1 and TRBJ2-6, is KAGVTQTPRYLIKTRGQQVTLSCSPISGHRSVSWYQQTPGQGLQFLFEYFSETQRNKGNFPGRFSGRQFSNSRSEMNVSTLELGDSALYLCASSVEGSGANVLTFGAGSRLTVL.

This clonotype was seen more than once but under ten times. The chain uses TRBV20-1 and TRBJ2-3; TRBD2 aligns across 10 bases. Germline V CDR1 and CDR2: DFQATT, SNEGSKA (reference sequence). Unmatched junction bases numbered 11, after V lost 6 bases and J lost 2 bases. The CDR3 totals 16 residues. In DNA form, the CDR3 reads TGCAGTGCGATAACCGGGACTAGCGTATACACAGATACGCAGTATTTT. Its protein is CSAITGTSVYTDTQYF.

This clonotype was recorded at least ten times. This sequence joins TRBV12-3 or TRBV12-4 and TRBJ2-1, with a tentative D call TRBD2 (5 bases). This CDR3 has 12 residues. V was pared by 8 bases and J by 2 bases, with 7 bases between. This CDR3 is CASAGTYNEQFF. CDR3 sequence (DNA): TGTGCCAGCGCCGGGACCTACAATGAGCAGTTCTTC.

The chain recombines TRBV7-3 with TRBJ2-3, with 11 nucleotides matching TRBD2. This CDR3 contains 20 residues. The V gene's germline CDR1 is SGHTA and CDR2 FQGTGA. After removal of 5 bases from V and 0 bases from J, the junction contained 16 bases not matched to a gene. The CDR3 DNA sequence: TGTGCCAGCAGCAACCCGGGACACAGGACTAGCGGGTTGAGCACAGATACGCAGTATTTT. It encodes CASSNPGHRTSGLSTDTQYF. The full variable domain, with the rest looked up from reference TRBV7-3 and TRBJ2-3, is GAGVSQTPSNKVTEKGKYVELRCDPISGHTALYWYRQSLGQGPEFLIYFQGTGAADDSGLPNDRFFAVRPEGSVSTLKIQRTERGDSAVYLCASSNPGHRTSGLSTDTQYFGPGTRLTVL.

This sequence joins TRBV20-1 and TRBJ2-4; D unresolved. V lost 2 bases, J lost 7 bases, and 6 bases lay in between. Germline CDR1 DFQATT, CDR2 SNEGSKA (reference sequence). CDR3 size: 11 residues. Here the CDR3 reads CSARQDNIQYF. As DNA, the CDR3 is TGCAGTGCTAGACAAGACAACATTCAGTACTTC.

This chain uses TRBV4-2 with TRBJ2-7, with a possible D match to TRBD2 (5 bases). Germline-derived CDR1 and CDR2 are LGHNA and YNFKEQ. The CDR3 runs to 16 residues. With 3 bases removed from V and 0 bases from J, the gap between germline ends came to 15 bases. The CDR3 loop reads CASSQGFGRDSYEQYF. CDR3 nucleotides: TGTGCCAGCAGCCAGGGGTTCGGACGGGACTCCTACGAGCAGTACTTC.

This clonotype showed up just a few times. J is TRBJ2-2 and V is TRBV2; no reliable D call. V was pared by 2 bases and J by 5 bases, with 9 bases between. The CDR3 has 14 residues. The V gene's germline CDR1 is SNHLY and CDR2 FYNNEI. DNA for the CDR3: TGTGCCAGCAGTGAAATCGTGAAGACCGGGGAGCTGTTTTTT. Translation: CASSEIVKTGELFF.